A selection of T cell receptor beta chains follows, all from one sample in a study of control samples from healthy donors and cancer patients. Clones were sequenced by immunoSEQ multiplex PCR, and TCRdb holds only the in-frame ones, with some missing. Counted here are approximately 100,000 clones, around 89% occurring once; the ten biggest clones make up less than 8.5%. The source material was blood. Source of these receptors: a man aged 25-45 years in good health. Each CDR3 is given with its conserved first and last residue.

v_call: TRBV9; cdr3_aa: CASSVVPGGGKNTGELFF
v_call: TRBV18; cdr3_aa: CASSPGQTETDTQYF
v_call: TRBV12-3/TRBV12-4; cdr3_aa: CASSQKNQPQHF
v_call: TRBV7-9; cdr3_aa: CASSPSGGLQGTEAFF
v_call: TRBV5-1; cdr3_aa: CASSPQVGQETQYF
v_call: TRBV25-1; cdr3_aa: CASSPSSGRARWDEQFF
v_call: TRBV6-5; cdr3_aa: CASRASGQGYGYTF
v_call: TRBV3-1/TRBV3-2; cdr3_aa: CASSQMGGHEQYF
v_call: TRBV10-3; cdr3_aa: CAIASSKGQGGQETQYF
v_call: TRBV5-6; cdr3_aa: CASNARGRARSEAFF
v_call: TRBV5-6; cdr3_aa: CASSLASRQGMDQYF
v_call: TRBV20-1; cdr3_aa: CSASRIAGARYTDTQYF
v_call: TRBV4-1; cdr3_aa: CASSQGDRETDTQYF
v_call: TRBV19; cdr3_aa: CASSIRGLAVNTGELFF
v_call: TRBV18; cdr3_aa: CASSLLGFTQYF
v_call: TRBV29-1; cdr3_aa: CSVGLAGVVNTDTQYF
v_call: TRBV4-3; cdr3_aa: CASSQRGGYEQYF
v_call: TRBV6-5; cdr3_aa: CASSPAGVAISPLHF
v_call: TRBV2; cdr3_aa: CASTLGRDSYEQYF
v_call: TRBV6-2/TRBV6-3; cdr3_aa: CASSFLSTATGELFF
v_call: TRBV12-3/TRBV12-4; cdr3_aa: CASSLADSGGYTF
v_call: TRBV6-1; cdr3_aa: CASSETAEPTEAFF
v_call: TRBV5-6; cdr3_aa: CASSKAGGREEETQYF
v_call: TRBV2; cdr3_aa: CASSERGTTGYTF
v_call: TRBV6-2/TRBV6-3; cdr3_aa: CASSYSAVYGYTF